The 26 T cell receptor beta chains in this list originate from one sample, sequenced in a study of cytomegalovirus exposure and HLA in healthy donors. PCR involved 60 Vbeta and 13 Jbeta primers. Generated by immunoSEQ multiplex PCR, the TCRdb table keeps only in-frame clones and is missing some. This sample yields about 99,000 clones, of which around three quarters are seen a single time; approximately 3.3% belongs to the top ten. The material sequenced was PBMCs. Source of these receptors: a male donor in good health and CMV-seropositive.

This sequence joins TRBV30 and TRBJ1-2; no definite D call. The V gene lost 1 base and the J gene lost 1 base, with 13 bases spanning the gap. The CDR3 is made up of 15 amino acids. Germline CDR1 and CDR2: GTSNPN and SVGIG (reference sequence). CDR3 DNA sequence: TGTGCCTGGAGTGGTTTATCCCCGTATAACTATGGCTACACCTTC. It translates to CAWSGLSPYNYGYTF.

The CDR3 sequence is CSVSGQGKETQYF. The CDR3 DNA reads as TGCAGCGTTTCGGGACAGGGAAAAGAGACCCAGTACTTC. The rearrangement joins TRBV29-1 to TRBJ2-5; the match to TRBD1 covers 9 bases. This CDR3 spans 13 amino acids. With 5 bases clipped from V and 3 bases from J, the junction kept 4 bases outside the gene matches. Germline loops: CDR1 SQVTM, CDR2 ANQGSEA.

The rearrangement links TRBV5-1 to TRBJ1-1; 12 bases are shared with TRBD1. The germline gives CDR1 SGHRS, CDR2 YFSETQ. Trimming removed 0 bases from V and 4 bases from J; junction bases left unmatched: 4. This CDR3 is 16 amino acids long. The CDR3 loop reads CASSLGDRGRSTEAFF. The CDR3 nucleotides are TGCGCCAGCAGCTTGGGGGACAGGGGGCGTAGCACTGAAGCTTTCTTT.

The sample holds one count of this clone. The J gene is TRBJ1-5, the V gene TRBV6-4; TRBD1 is a possible D gene (6 bases). From germline, CDR1 is MRHNA and CDR2 SNTAGT. The CDR3 spans 15 residues. V lost 3 bases and J lost 1, with 10 bases in between. The CDR3 DNA sequence: TGTGCCAGCAGTGAACAGGGAGGGAGCAATCAGCCCCAGCATTTT. It yields the protein CASSEQGGSNQPQHF.

The CDR3 region has the DNA TGTGCCAGCAGCTTATCAAACAGCCAAGAGACCCAGTACTTC. This encodes CASSLSNSQETQYF. The chain couples TRBV7-9 to TRBJ2-5; no clear D. The CDR3 covers 14 residues. Germline V CDR1 and CDR2: SEHNR, FQNEAQ (reference sequence). Trimming took off 2 bases at V and 1 base at J, with 8 bases between the two ends.

This sequence joins TRBV5-1 and TRBJ2-2, with a possible D match to TRBD2 (7 bases). The CDR3 extends over 16 amino acids. Germline V gene lookup returns CDR1 SGHRS and CDR2 YFSETQ. V lost 1 base and J lost 2, with 12 bases in between. CDR3 amino acids: CASSLFAGANTGELFF. The CDR3 DNA is TGCGCCAGCAGCTTGTTTGCGGGGGCTAACACCGGGGAGCTGTTTTTT.

This chain joins TRBV13 and TRBJ2-1; 7 bases match TRBD2. The CDR3 is made up of 15 amino acids. Germline V gene lookup returns CDR1 PRHDT and CDR2 FYEKMQ (reference sequence). J lost 3 bases, V lost 1 base, and 3 bases had no gene match. In DNA, the CDR3 is TGTGCCAGCAGCTTAGTGTCGGGGGGCTACAATGAGCAGTTCTTC. It encodes CASSLVSGGYNEQFF.

This clone came up once. The genes are TRBV15 and TRBJ2-7, with a tentative D call TRBD1 (6 bases). Germline-derived CDR1 and CDR2 are LNHNV and YYDKDF (reference sequence). Trimming took off 5 bases at V and 7 bases at J, with 18 bases between the two ends. The CDR3 covers 14 residues. CDR3 protein: CATSGDRQVPEQYF. CDR3 coding DNA: TGTGCCACCAGCGGCGACCGACAGGTACCGGAGCAGTACTTC.

CDR3: CASSQDRRAEAFF. CDR3 in DNA: TGCGCCAGCAGCCAAGATCGGAGGGCGGAAGCTTTCTTT. The chain uses TRBV4-3 and TRBJ1-1; D is uncertain. The germline V gene has CDR1 LGHNA and CDR2 YSLEER. The CDR3 totals 13 residues. The ends were cut back, 0 bases at V and 8 bases at J, with 10 bases in the middle.

This chain uses TRBV10-3 with TRBJ1-5, with D possibly matching TRBD1 (5 bases). CDR1 is ENHRY, CDR2 SYGVKD, per germline. The ends were cut back, 4 bases at V and 2 bases at J, with 12 bases in the middle. This CDR3 region has 15 residues. The CDR3 sequence is CAISAEGGGNQPQHF. For the CDR3, the DNA is TGTGCCATCAGTGCCGAAGGAGGGGGCAATCAGCCCCAGCATTTT.

This clone was counted a single time. The chain carries TRBV10-1 and TRBJ2-3; 10 nucleotides line up with TRBD1. Germline V gene sequence: CDR1 WNHNN, CDR2 SYGVQD (reference sequence). This CDR3 has 14 amino acids. The trim removed 8 bases at V and 1 base at J, leaving 3 bases unmatched. DNA for the CDR3: TGCGCCAGCGCCGGGACAGGGGGCACAGATACGCAGTATTTT. Translation gives CASAGTGGTDTQYF.

The J gene is TRBJ2-3, the V gene TRBV5-4; 8 positions match TRBD1. Germline lookup yields CDR1 SGHNT and CDR2 YYREEE (reference sequence). This CDR3 comprises 16 residues. Trimming took 4 bases from V and 3 from J; bases not matched to a gene: 10. The chain's CDR3 is CASSPSRTGITDTQYF. The CDR3 bases are TGTGCCAGCAGCCCCTCCCGGACAGGGATAACAGATACGCAGTATTTT.

The chain combines TRBV18 with TRBJ1-2; 8 nucleotides line up with TRBD1. Germline assignment: CDR1 KGHSH and CDR2 LQKENI. The ends lost 4 bases at V and 4 bases at J; junction bases unmatched: 11. The CDR3 has 16 amino acids. In DNA, the CDR3 is TGTGCCAGCTCACTACTGCGTCCGGGACAGGTCTATGGCTACACCTTC. Protein sequence: CASSLLRPGQVYGYTF.

The chain has TRBV7-2 and TRBJ2-5; 12 nucleotides agree with TRBD2. After removal of 2 bases from V and 4 bases from J, the junction contained 5 bases not matched to a gene. CDR1 SGHTA and CDR2 FQGNSA come from the germline V gene. The CDR3 totals 16 residues. DNA of the CDR3: TGTGCCAGCAGCTTATCTAGCGGGGGGGCGGGAGAGACCCAGTACTTC. Translating gives CASSLSSGGAGETQYF.

V usage is TRBV7-8 and J usage is TRBJ1-5; D gene uncertain. Germline V CDR1 and CDR2: SGHVS, FQNEAQ. The germline V and J ends were trimmed by 5 bases and 3 bases, with 8 bases remaining between them. The CDR3 is made up of 13 amino acids. CDR3 sequence (DNA): TGTGCCAGCAGCCCAGGATACAATCAGCCCCAGCATTTT. Translated: CASSPGYNQPQHF.

This clone was picked up one time. This chain connects TRBV5-1 to TRBJ1-1, with D tentatively TRBD1 (5 bases). With 0 bases removed from V and 6 bases from J, the gap between germline ends came to 12 bases. The CDR3 has 14 residues. Germline V gene lookup returns CDR1 SGHRS and CDR2 YFSETQ. CDR3 loop: CASSLDSRAPEAFF. The CDR3 nucleotides are TGCGCCAGCAGCTTGGATAGCAGGGCCCCTGAAGCTTTCTTT.

This chain uses TRBV7-2 with TRBJ2-3; 9 bases line up with TRBD1. J lost 5 bases, V lost 5 bases, and 8 bases had no gene match. The germline CDR1 and CDR2 sequences are SGHTA and FQGNSA. The CDR3 extends over 15 amino acids. DNA for the CDR3: TGTGCCAGCAGCCGGCACAGGGGGCGGGGAGATACGCAGTATTTT. Translation: CASSRHRGRGDTQYF.

The CDR3, as DNA: TGCGCCAGCAGCACCTCCACAGGGATGAACACTGAAGCTTTCTTT. Encoded protein: CASSTSTGMNTEAFF. This rearrangement joins TRBV5-1 to TRBJ1-1; possible D gene TRBD1, 6 bases. The CDR3 has 15 residues. Germline assignment: CDR1 SGHRS and CDR2 YFSETQ. V dropped 4 bases and J dropped 0 bases, with 13 bases sitting between them. The full variable domain, completed using reference TRBV5-1 and TRBJ1-1, is KAGVTQTPRYLIKTRGQQVTLSCSPISGHRSVSWYQQTPGQGLQFLFEYFSETQRNKGNFPGRFSGRQFSNSRSEMNVSTLELGDSALYLCASSTSTGMNTEAFFGQGTRLTVV.

The chain recombines TRBV15 with TRBJ2-5; 7 nucleotides agree with TRBD2. The germline gives CDR1 LNHNV, CDR2 YYDKDF (reference sequence). Germline trimming cut 2 bases from V and 0 bases from J; bases unmatched to any gene: 9. The CDR3 loop spans 17 amino acids. Here the CDR3 reads CATSRSTGTTYQETQYF. Here the CDR3 DNA reads TGTGCCACCAGCAGATCAACCGGGACTACCTACCAAGAGACCCAGTACTTC.

The rearrangement joins TRBV7-6 to TRBJ2-7, with 8 bases that match TRBD1. This CDR3 is 14 amino acids long. Germline CDR1 reads SGHVS; CDR2 reads FNYEAQ. The V gene end was trimmed by 6 bases and the J gene end by 5 bases; junction bases not matched to a gene: 9. CDR3: CASSGTGLWHEQYF. The CDR3 bases are TGTGCCAGCAGTGGGACAGGTCTATGGCACGAGCAGTACTTC.

The chain is built from TRBV9 and TRBJ1-2, with TRBD1 as a possible D gene (5 bases). Germline V gives CDR1 SGDLS, CDR2 YYNGEE. The CDR3 totals 16 residues. The V and J ends lost 2 bases and 6 bases respectively, with 20 bases between them. The CDR3 here is CASSVGGGGRANGYTF. Written as DNA, the CDR3 is TGTGCCAGCAGCGTGGGGGGAGGAGGGAGGGCTAATGGCTACACCTTC.

The V gene is TRBV13, the J gene TRBJ2-5; TRBD2 aligns across 7 bases. The V segment lost 5 bases and the J segment 1 base; nucleotides outside the gene matches: 4. This CDR3 contains 14 residues. The V gene's germline CDR1 is PRHDT and CDR2 FYEKMQ (reference sequence). Written as DNA, the CDR3 is TGTGCCAGCAGCCCGGGACTAATCCAAGAGACCCAGTACTTC. Translating it yields CASSPGLIQETQYF.

Here the CDR3 reads CATLTENTEAFF. DNA of the CDR3: TGTGCCACCTTGACAGAGAACACTGAAGCTTTCTTT. The J gene is TRBJ1-1, the V gene TRBV7-2, with D perhaps TRBD1 (5 bases). CDR3 length: 12 amino acids. In germline, CDR1 is SGHTA, CDR2 FQGNSA. V gave up 10 bases and J gave up 1 base, with 10 bases separating them.

This clone was detected many times. The chain has TRBV6-5 and TRBJ1-3; a weak D match, TRBD1 (5 bases). This CDR3 spans 15 amino acids. Between the trimmed V and J ends, which lost 5 bases and 2 bases, there was a span of 13 bases. Germline CDR1 is MNHEY and CDR2 is SVGAGI. The CDR3 reads CASSPLWGAGNTIYF. The CDR3, as DNA: TGTGCCAGCAGTCCTCTCTGGGGGGCTGGAAACACCATATATTTT.

This CDR3 reads CASSLEGGAYEQYF. Here the CDR3 DNA reads TGCGCCAGCAGCTTGGAAGGGGGCGCGTACGAGCAGTACTTC. The chain links TRBV5-1 to TRBJ2-7, with 7 bases identical to TRBD1. V was clipped by 0 bases and J by 4 bases; unmatched bases: 4. The CDR3 consists of 14 residues. In germline, CDR1 is SGHRS, CDR2 YFSETQ. Together with reference TRBV5-1 and TRBJ2-7, the CDR3 gives the full variable domain: KAGVTQTPRYLIKTRGQQVTLSCSPISGHRSVSWYQQTPGQGLQFLFEYFSETQRNKGNFPGRFSGRQFSNSRSEMNVSTLELGDSALYLCASSLEGGAYEQYFGPGTRLTVT.

The V gene is TRBV29-1, the J gene TRBJ2-5; 8 nucleotides line up with TRBD1. The V and J ends lost 7 bases and 1 base, in that order; junction bases with no gene match: 2. Germline CDR1 SQVTM, CDR2 ANQGSEA. This CDR3 comprises 12 residues. Here the CDR3 DNA reads TGCAGCGCTGACAGGGGCCAAGAGACCCAGTACTTC. Residues: CSADRGQETQYF.